The clone carrying this T cell receptor beta chain is a singleton in its sample. Germline-derived CDR1 and CDR2 are SEHNR and FQNEAQ (reference sequence). The V end lost 3 bases, the J end lost 8 bases, and 7 bases lay between the germline ends. This CDR3 is built from 11 residues. This record belongs to a study of cytomegalovirus exposure and HLA in healthy donors. 13 Jbeta primers and 60 Vbeta primers were used for the PCR. The protocol was immunoSEQ multiplex PCR, while the TCRdb copy is restricted to in-frame clones and leaves out a portion. Among about 200,000 clones listed, 70% to 80% were seen once.

The TCR comes from a male donor in good health and CMV-seropositive. This chain connects TRBV7-9 to TRBJ1-2; D remains ambiguous. The sample comprised PBMCs. For the CDR3, the DNA is TGTGCCAGCAGCTTCGAGAAGGGCTACACCTTC. It specifies CASSFEKGYTF.